This T cell receptor beta chain was recorded in a study of blood T cells in healthy people across ages. It was with a sample-barcoded 5' primer and a J-beta primer mix that a second PCR of roughly 6 to 11 cycles was run. TCRdb re-called the 5' RACE reads through MiXCR, storing one row per CDR3 protein. The table lists 1.5 million to 2 million distinct CDR3 sequences, 49% of them singletons. Trimming took 8 bases from V and 6 from J; bases not matched to a gene: 2. Germline loops: CDR1 SEHNR, CDR2 FQNEAQ (reference sequence). There are 12 residues in the CDR3. Peripheral blood was drawn, approximately 9.7 milliliters per donor.

This clonotype was obtained from a woman aged 40 to 49 in good health. This chain joins TRBV7-9 and TRBJ2-1, with 9 positions matching TRBD2. Source material: blood. DNA for the CDR3: TGTGCCAGCGCGGGGGGGTCCAATGAGCAGTTCTTC. Its protein product is CASAGGSNEQFF.